This is a list of T cell receptor beta chains from one sample in a study of cytomegalovirus exposure and HLA in healthy donors. Sequencing was performed with immunoSEQ multiplex PCR; in TCRdb, only in-frame clones are kept and a portion is missing. The sample holds under 150,000 clones, around 85% seen once. The specimen sequenced was PBMCs. These receptors were obtained from a middle-aged man in good health and CMV-seropositive. The CDR3 runs from the conserved cysteine through the conserved F or W. The order of the fields is clone size, D gene, CDR3 length, J gene, V gene, CDR3 protein, CDR3 DNA. D genes are given only for firm matches. Clone size is given for some rows only: seen once, a few or many times, or a class if the clone is expanded.

clone_size: few
d_call: -
cdr3_length: 15
j_call: TRBJ2-3
v_call: TRBV7-8
cdr3_aa: CASSDRSGGTDTQYF
cdr3_nt: TGTGCCAGCAGCGACCGCAGCGGCGGCACAGATACGCAGTATTTT

clone_size: -
d_call: -
cdr3_length: 13
j_call: TRBJ1-6
v_call: TRBV5-1
cdr3_aa: CASRGREASPLHF
cdr3_nt: TGCGCCAGCAGGGGCAGGGAGGCCTCACCCCTCCACTTT

clone_size: -
d_call: -
cdr3_length: 12
j_call: TRBJ1-6
v_call: TRBV5-1
cdr3_aa: CASSRDGSPLHF
cdr3_nt: TGCGCCAGCAGCCGTGACGGGTCACCCCTCCACTTT

clone_size: -
d_call: TRBD1
cdr3_length: 16
j_call: TRBJ2-2
v_call: TRBV18
cdr3_aa: CASSPPGQRNTGELFF
cdr3_nt: TGTGCCAGCTCACCCCCGGGACAGAGAAACACCGGGGAGCTGTTTTTT

clone_size: -
d_call: TRBD1
cdr3_length: 14
j_call: TRBJ1-1
v_call: TRBV11-3
cdr3_aa: CASSRDRGNTEAFF
cdr3_nt: TGTGCCAGCAGCCGGGACAGGGGTAACACTGAAGCTTTCTTT

clone_size: -
d_call: -
cdr3_length: 13
j_call: TRBJ1-4
v_call: TRBV30
cdr3_aa: CAWSRNYRVELFF
cdr3_nt: TGTGCCTGGAGTCGCAATTACAGGGTGGAACTGTTTTTT

clone_size: -
d_call: -
cdr3_length: 13
j_call: TRBJ2-7
v_call: TRBV6-6
cdr3_aa: CASSTGRSYEQYF
cdr3_nt: TGTGCCAGCAGTACAGGACGCTCCTACGAGCAGTACTTC

clone_size: -
d_call: -
cdr3_length: 14
j_call: TRBJ2-1
v_call: TRBV5-4
cdr3_aa: CASSPPTRGNEQFF
cdr3_nt: TGTGCCAGCAGCCCACCAACGCGAGGGAATGAGCAGTTCTTC

clone_size: -
d_call: -
cdr3_length: 15
j_call: TRBJ2-3
v_call: TRBV27
cdr3_aa: CASSSPGHPTDTQYF
cdr3_nt: TGTGCCAGCAGTTCTCCGGGACACCCCACAGATACGCAGTATTTT

clone_size: few
d_call: TRBD1
cdr3_length: 17
j_call: TRBJ1-5
v_call: TRBV6-1
cdr3_aa: CASSGQGSLGGNQPQHF
cdr3_nt: TGTGCCAGCAGTGGACAGGGCTCCTTGGGGGGCAATCAGCCCCAGCATTTT

clone_size: -
d_call: -
cdr3_length: 16
j_call: TRBJ1-6
v_call: TRBV4-3
cdr3_aa: CASSQAQGTYNSPLHF
cdr3_nt: TGCGCCAGCAGCCAAGCACAGGGCACCTATAATTCACCCCTCCACTTT

clone_size: few
d_call: -
cdr3_length: 11
j_call: TRBJ1-1
v_call: TRBV7-8
cdr3_aa: CASRRRDEAFF
cdr3_nt: TGTGCCAGTCGGAGGCGAGATGAAGCTTTCTTT

clone_size: -
d_call: -
cdr3_length: 19
j_call: TRBJ1-6
v_call: TRBV11-2
cdr3_aa: CASSFRSVSFGSYNSPLHF
cdr3_nt: TGTGCCAGCAGCTTTCGGTCTGTTTCGTTTGGCTCCTATAATTCACCCCTCCACTTT

clone_size: once
d_call: TRBD1
cdr3_length: 15
j_call: TRBJ1-1
v_call: TRBV7-9
cdr3_aa: CASSLSGDSYTEAFF
cdr3_nt: TGTGCCAGCAGCTTATCGGGGGACAGCTACACTGAAGCTTTCTTT

clone_size: once
d_call: -
cdr3_length: 19
j_call: TRBJ2-3
v_call: TRBV10-3
cdr3_aa: CAISTRDGSGPQGTDTQYF
cdr3_nt: TGTGCCATCAGCACCAGGGATGGTAGCGGCCCTCAGGGCACAGATACGCAGTATTTT

clone_size: -
d_call: TRBD2
cdr3_length: 14
j_call: TRBJ2-7
v_call: TRBV10-3
cdr3_aa: CAISVGTSGYEQYF
cdr3_nt: TGTGCCATCAGTGTCGGGACTAGCGGCTACGAGCAGTACTTC

clone_size: -
d_call: TRBD2
cdr3_length: 14
j_call: TRBJ2-1
v_call: TRBV6-1
cdr3_aa: CASRGGGSYNEQFF
cdr3_nt: TGTGCCAGCAGAGGCGGGGGCTCCTACAATGAGCAGTTCTTC

clone_size: -
d_call: -
cdr3_length: 14
j_call: TRBJ1-4
v_call: TRBV16
cdr3_aa: CASSPDGLNEKLFF
cdr3_nt: TGTGCCAGCAGCCCAGACGGACTTAATGAAAAACTGTTTTTT

clone_size: -
d_call: TRBD1
cdr3_length: 20
j_call: TRBJ1-2
v_call: TRBV15
cdr3_aa: CATSRRPQGQVVFDLYGYTF
cdr3_nt: TGTGCCACCAGCAGAAGACCTCAAGGACAGGTTGTCTTTGACCTCTATGGCTACACCTTC

clone_size: few
d_call: -
cdr3_length: 13
j_call: TRBJ2-2
v_call: TRBV29-1
cdr3_aa: CSVGREAAGELFF
cdr3_nt: TGCAGCGTTGGCAGGGAGGCGGCCGGGGAGCTGTTTTTT

clone_size: -
d_call: TRBD2
cdr3_length: 17
j_call: TRBJ2-1
v_call: TRBV5-4
cdr3_aa: CASSPYYASGGQGEQFF
cdr3_nt: TGTGCCAGCAGCCCCTATTACGCTAGCGGGGGGCAGGGTGAGCAGTTCTTC

clone_size: -
d_call: -
cdr3_length: 16
j_call: TRBJ1-1
v_call: TRBV19
cdr3_aa: CASSIQGRLMNTEAFF
cdr3_nt: TGTGCCAGTAGTATCCAGGGTCGATTAATGAACACTGAAGCTTTCTTT

clone_size: few
d_call: -
cdr3_length: 12
j_call: TRBJ2-7
v_call: TRBV2
cdr3_aa: CASTPYLNEQYF
cdr3_nt: TGTGCCAGCACCCCCTACCTTAATGAGCAGTACTTC

clone_size: -
d_call: TRBD1
cdr3_length: 19
j_call: TRBJ2-1
v_call: TRBV9
cdr3_aa: CASSVEGRPDRVAYNEQFF
cdr3_nt: TGTGCCAGCAGCGTAGAGGGGCGACCGGACAGGGTTGCCTACAATGAGCAGTTCTTC

clone_size: -
d_call: -
cdr3_length: 14
j_call: TRBJ1-2
v_call: TRBV7-8
cdr3_aa: CASSHPGVFHGYTF
cdr3_nt: TGTGCCAGCAGCCACCCGGGGGTCTTCCATGGCTACACCTTC

clone_size: -
d_call: -
cdr3_length: 18
j_call: TRBJ1-5
v_call: TRBV27
cdr3_aa: CASSPRTGFSYSNQPQHF
cdr3_nt: TGTGCCAGCAGTCCAAGGACGGGATTCTCGTATAGCAATCAGCCCCAGCATTTT

clone_size: once
d_call: -
cdr3_length: 14
j_call: TRBJ2-3
v_call: TRBV29-1
cdr3_aa: CSVVNSQSTDTQYF
cdr3_nt: TGCAGCGTTGTAAACTCCCAAAGCACAGATACGCAGTATTTT

clone_size: -
d_call: TRBD1
cdr3_length: 14
j_call: TRBJ1-2
v_call: TRBV27
cdr3_aa: CASSLTGGARGYTF
cdr3_nt: TGTGCCAGCAGTCTTACAGGGGGCGCTCGCGGCTACACCTTC

clone_size: -
d_call: -
cdr3_length: 16
j_call: TRBJ1-6
v_call: TRBV4-3
cdr3_aa: CASSQGPGGGNSPLHF
cdr3_nt: TGCGCCAGCAGCCAGGGGCCGGGGGGCGGTAATTCACCCCTCCACTTT

clone_size: few
d_call: -
cdr3_length: 15
j_call: TRBJ1-5
v_call: TRBV6-1
cdr3_aa: CASSEAWQGNQPQHF
cdr3_nt: TGTGCCAGCAGTGAAGCTTGGCAGGGAAATCAGCCCCAGCATTTT

clone_size: -
d_call: -
cdr3_length: 14
j_call: TRBJ1-2
v_call: TRBV10-3
cdr3_aa: CAISEDRKNYGYTF
cdr3_nt: TGTGCCATCAGTGAGGACAGGAAGAACTATGGCTACACCTTC

clone_size: -
d_call: -
cdr3_length: 12
j_call: TRBJ1-2
v_call: TRBV29-1
cdr3_aa: CSVGGHNYGYTF
cdr3_nt: TGCAGCGTCGGGGGGCACAACTATGGCTACACCTTC

clone_size: once
d_call: -
cdr3_length: 14
j_call: TRBJ1-1
v_call: TRBV9
cdr3_aa: CASSVVTGNTEAFF
cdr3_nt: TGTGCCAGCAGCGTAGTGACGGGGAACACTGAAGCTTTCTTT

clone_size: -
d_call: TRBD2
cdr3_length: 15
j_call: TRBJ2-1
v_call: TRBV7-6
cdr3_aa: CASSPSGGIYNEQFF
cdr3_nt: TGTGCCAGCAGCCCCTCCGGGGGGATCTACAATGAGCAGTTCTTC

clone_size: -
d_call: -
cdr3_length: 14
j_call: TRBJ2-7
v_call: TRBV29-1
cdr3_aa: CSVEAMGARDEQYF
cdr3_nt: TGCAGCGTTGAAGCGATGGGGGCGAGGGACGAGCAGTACTTC

clone_size: once
d_call: -
cdr3_length: 12
j_call: TRBJ1-5
v_call: TRBV28
cdr3_aa: CASSLPAQPQHF
cdr3_nt: TGTGCCAGCAGTCTACCCGCTCAGCCCCAGCATTTT

clone_size: -
d_call: -
cdr3_length: 14
j_call: TRBJ2-7
v_call: TRBV5-1
cdr3_aa: CASAALDLGGEQYF
cdr3_nt: TGCGCCAGCGCCGCCCTAGACTTGGGGGGCGAGCAGTACTTC

clone_size: -
d_call: -
cdr3_length: 18
j_call: TRBJ1-2
v_call: TRBV4-1
cdr3_aa: CASSQSGAAVLINYGYTF
cdr3_nt: TGCGCCAGCAGCCAAAGTGGAGCAGCCGTACTTATTAACTATGGCTACACCTTC

clone_size: once
d_call: TRBD1
cdr3_length: 17
j_call: TRBJ1-5
v_call: TRBV19
cdr3_aa: CASTPIRGQGFNQPQHF
cdr3_nt: TGTGCCAGTACCCCCATCCGGGGACAGGGGTTTAATCAGCCCCAGCATTTT

clone_size: once
d_call: TRBD1
cdr3_length: 15
j_call: TRBJ1-6
v_call: TRBV10-3
cdr3_aa: CAISVSGTGDSPLHF
cdr3_nt: TGTGCCATCAGTGTGTCCGGGACAGGGGACTCACCCCTCCACTTT

clone_size: -
d_call: -
cdr3_length: 15
j_call: TRBJ1-3
v_call: TRBV19
cdr3_aa: CASSINHGNGNTIYF
cdr3_nt: TGTGCCAGTAGTATAAACCACGGGAATGGAAACACCATATATTTT

clone_size: once
d_call: TRBD2
cdr3_length: 13
j_call: TRBJ2-7
v_call: TRBV5-1
cdr3_aa: CASSPGGGYEQYF
cdr3_nt: TGCGCCAGCAGCCCGGGAGGGGGCTACGAGCAGTACTTC

clone_size: -
d_call: TRBD2
cdr3_length: 13
j_call: TRBJ2-1
v_call: TRBV30
cdr3_aa: CAWTSGRGNEQFF
cdr3_nt: TGTGCCTGGACTAGCGGGAGGGGTAATGAGCAGTTCTTC

clone_size: -
d_call: TRBD1
cdr3_length: 14
j_call: TRBJ2-2
v_call: TRBV6-5
cdr3_aa: CASSYRGHTGELFF
cdr3_nt: TGTGCCAGCAGTTACAGGGGGCACACCGGGGAGCTGTTTTTT

clone_size: -
d_call: TRBD1
cdr3_length: 15
j_call: TRBJ2-1
v_call: TRBV19
cdr3_aa: CASTRPGTGVNEQFF
cdr3_nt: TGTGCCAGTACCAGACCCGGGACAGGGGTAAATGAGCAGTTCTTC